At least ten counts were recorded for the clone carrying this T cell receptor beta chain. The target antigen is unknown. The data were taken from a study of T cell repertoires in cytomegalovirus infection. At the level of the study: In public TCR beta signatures, there were indications of both CMV infection and matching HLA type.

Regarding the study as a whole: Across the ex vivo response, the dominant clonotypes were HLA-C-restricted CMV-specific TCR beta clonotypes.

One entry per CDR3 protein results from TCRdb running MiXCR on the reads. Among about 450,000 distinct CDR3 sequences listed, 25% to 40% were seen once. The TCR originated in a human donor in good health (CMV status not recorded). Some clones in this sample may be carry-over from other donors' samples. The sequenced material came from PBMCs.

DNA of the CDR3: TGTGCCAGCAGCAAAGCCGCTAGGCCCGAGCAGTACTTC. Translating gives CASSKAARPEQYF. The V call is TRBV7-8, the J call TRBJ2-7, with unresolved D. The CDR3 has 13 residues. Germline CDR1 is SGHVS and CDR2 is FQNEAQ. V was cut by 5 bases and J by 6 bases, with 14 bases left in between. The variable domain in full, completed from reference TRBV7-8 and TRBJ2-7, reads GAGVSQSPRYKVAKRGQDVALRCDPISGHVSLFWYQQALGQGPEFLTYFQNEAQLDKSGLPSDRFFAERPEGSVSTLKIQRTQQEDSAVYLCASSKAARPEQYFGPGTRLTVT.